Given below is one T cell receptor (beta chain) in context. The target antigen is unknown. This specimen belongs to a study of shared clonotypes between healthy human individuals. DNA input for the unsorted PBMC replicate PCRs was roughly 300 ng, 30,000 or so T cell genomes. Generated by immunoSEQ multiplex PCR, the TCRdb table keeps only in-frame clones and is missing some. Of about 490,000 clones listed, roughly four fifths are singletons. Study-wide points: Depth of sequencing was expected to influence donor clonotype sharing.

Only Caucasian adults living in Nashville, Tennessee served as donors. Unsorted samples drew genomic DNA from about 100 million PBMCs. CDR1 is SGHDN, CDR2 FVKESK, per germline. With 3 bases removed from V and 4 bases from J, the gap between germline ends came to 11 bases. CDR3 length equals 14 residues. Specimen: PBMCs. This receptor was taken from a middle-aged woman in good health. Some clones in this sample may be carry-over from other donors' samples. The chain links TRBV14 to TRBJ2-3; D remains ambiguous. CDR3 coding DNA: TGTGCCAGCAGCCACTTAGGGTGGGCAGATACGCAGTATTTT. It yields the protein CASSHLGWADTQYF.